The 29 T cell receptor beta chains in this list originate from one sample, sequenced in a study of cytomegalovirus exposure and HLA in healthy donors. PCR employed 60 Vbeta and 13 Jbeta primers. Measured with immunoSEQ multiplex PCR; TCRdb has only the in-frame clones, and not every one. The sample lists under 150,000 clones, 76% seen once, with 3.9% in the top ten. The sample was PBMCs. These receptors were obtained from a man aged 18 to 30 in good health and CMV-seronegative.

The count of this clone is one. The chain is built from TRBV27 and TRBJ1-1; 10 bases agree with TRBD1. The ends lost 5 bases at V and 2 bases at J; junction bases unmatched: 5. This CDR3 has 15 amino acids. Per the germline V gene, CDR1 is MNHEY and CDR2 is SMNVEV (reference sequence). In DNA, the CDR3 is TGTGCCAGCAGTACCCGGACAGGGGGAAACACTGAAGCTTTCTTT. It is translated as CASSTRTGGNTEAFF.

The V call is TRBV18, the J call TRBJ2-7; possible D gene TRBD1, 5 bases. The CDR3 totals 14 residues. With 1 base removed from V and 5 bases from J, the gap between germline ends came to 12 bases. CDR1 is KGHSH and CDR2 is LQKENI in the germline V gene. DNA for the CDR3: TGTGCCAGCTCACCACGCAGGGATACCCACGAGCAGTACTTC. This encodes CASSPRRDTHEQYF.

This sequence joins TRBV5-6 and TRBJ1-2, with 9 bases fitting TRBD1. Trimming removed 3 bases from V and 8 bases from J; junction bases left unmatched: 11. The CDR3 runs to 15 residues. The germline gives CDR1 SGHDT, CDR2 YYEEEE. CDR3 DNA sequence: TGTGCCAGCAGCTCTTCCGGGACAGGGAGTGGCGGCTACACCTTC. It codes for CASSSSGTGSGGYTF.

A few counts support this clone. The chain has TRBV19 and TRBJ2-7, with D hard to call. CDR1 is LNHDA and CDR2 is SQIVND in the germline V gene (reference sequence). Between the trimmed V and J ends, which lost 6 bases and 0 bases, there was a span of 6 bases. This CDR3 spans 12 amino acids. The DNA of the CDR3 is TGTGCCAGTAGCCCGCGCTCCTACGAGCAGTACTTC. It encodes CASSPRSYEQYF.

This clone was observed once. The CDR3, as DNA: TGTGCCAGCAGTGAAGTTTCTGCAGGGAACACTGAAGCTTTCTTT. Translating it yields CASSEVSAGNTEAFF. V and J are TRBV6-1 and TRBJ1-1; D uncertain. In germline, CDR1 is MNHNS, CDR2 SASEGT. This CDR3 spans 15 amino acids. Trimming pared 1 base from V and 1 base from J, leaving 10 bases between.

The chain joins TRBV9 to TRBJ2-5; possible D gene TRBD2, 7 bases. Germline loops: CDR1 SGDLS, CDR2 YYNGEE. This CDR3 comprises 15 residues. V was pared by 1 base and J by 3 bases, with 13 bases between. As DNA, the CDR3 is TGTGCCAGCAGCGTACGCGGGGGCGGGGAAGAGACCCAGTACTTC. It is translated as CASSVRGGGEETQYF.

The rearrangement links TRBV29-1 to TRBJ1-5; D is perhaps TRBD1 (5 bases). The germline V gene encodes CDR1 SQVTM and CDR2 ANQGSEA. The CDR3 is 13 amino acids. V lost 5 bases to trimming and J lost 3 bases, with 11 bases between them. CDR3 loop: CSVSQGYNQPQHF. In DNA, the CDR3 is TGCAGCGTTTCTCAGGGCTACAATCAGCCCCAGCATTTT. The variable domain in full, completed from reference TRBV29-1 and TRBJ1-5, reads SAVISQKPSRDICQRGTSLTIQCQVDSQVTMMFWYRQQPGQSLTLIATANQGSEATYESGFVIDKFPISRPNLTFSTLTVSNMSPEDSSIYLCSVSQGYNQPQHFGDGTRLSIL.

The chain recombines TRBV5-6 with TRBJ1-2; possibly TRBD1 for D (5 bases). With 0 bases removed from V and 4 bases from J, the gap between germline ends came to 10 bases. Germline V gives CDR1 SGHDT, CDR2 YYEEEE. This CDR3 has 14 amino acids. The CDR3 bases are TGTGCCAGCAGCTTGGTAGGAGGGACCTATGGCTACACCTTC. It encodes CASSLVGGTYGYTF.

The chain employs TRBV5-6 and TRBJ2-7; TRBD1 aligns across 9 bases. Germline CDR1 is SGHDT and CDR2 is YYEEEE. The CDR3 has 15 residues. V was pared by 0 bases and J by 2 bases, with 3 bases of the junction left unmatched. The CDR3 DNA reads as TGTGCCAGCAGCTTGGGAGGGACAGGGACCTACGAGCAGTACTTC. Its translation is CASSLGGTGTYEQYF.

The table lists this clone with a few counts. DNA for the CDR3: TGTGCCAGCCGTCCCTACAATGAGCAGTTCTTC. It translates to CASRPYNEQFF. The chain employs TRBV2 and TRBJ2-1; D unresolved. Germline V gene sequence: CDR1 SNHLY, CDR2 FYNNEI. The CDR3 spans 11 residues. Trimming left V 8 bases short and J 2 bases short, with 4 bases between. Looking up the rest from reference TRBV2 and TRBJ2-1 gives the full variable domain: EPEVTQTPSHQVTQMGQEVILRCVPISNHLYFYWYRQILGQKVEFLVSFYNNEISEKSEIFDDQFSVERPDGSNFTLKIRSTKLEDSAMYFCASRPYNEQFFGPGTRLTVL.

This chain links TRBV7-9 with TRBJ2-5; TRBD2 might be the D (6 bases). This CDR3 spans 16 amino acids. The germline V gene encodes CDR1 SEHNR and CDR2 FQNEAQ (reference sequence). Trimming stripped 5 bases from V and 1 base from J, with 17 bases between. CDR3 region: CASSLLGREAQETQYF. CDR3 nucleotides: TGTGCCAGCAGCCTATTAGGAAGGGAGGCCCAAGAGACCCAGTACTTC.

This clone was counted between two and nine times. J is TRBJ2-5 and V is TRBV6-1; TRBD1 agrees at 8 bases. The DNA end favors TRBJ2-7, so the J call may be wrong. Germline CDR1 MNHNS, CDR2 SASEGT. This CDR3 contains 18 residues. In DNA form, the CDR3 reads TGTGCCAGCAGTGAACCGAGCCAGAGACAGGGGATTTCCTACGAGCAGTACTTC. It encodes CASSEPSQRQGISYEQYF.

The chain links TRBV6-1 to TRBJ1-5, with D possibly matching TRBD1 (6 bases). Between the trimmed V and J ends, which lost 3 bases and 1 base, there was a span of 16 bases. The germline V gene encodes CDR1 MNHNS and CDR2 SASEGT. CDR3 length: 17 amino acids. In DNA, the CDR3 is TGTGCCAGCAGTGACATCCCAGGCAGGGGAAGCAATCAGCCCCAGCATTTT. Residues: CASSDIPGRGSNQPQHF.

This sequence joins TRBV7-2 and TRBJ2-5; 8 bases map to TRBD2. The germline V gene encodes CDR1 SGHTA and CDR2 FQGNSA. The CDR3 is made up of 14 amino acids. V shed 5 bases and J 5 bases; nucleotides not matched to a gene: 7. As DNA, the CDR3 is TGTGCCAGCAGCACAACGGGGGGGCCGGAGACCCAGTACTTC. Its protein is CASSTTGGPETQYF.

The genes are TRBV2 and TRBJ2-2, with a tentative D call TRBD1 (5 bases). CDR3 size: 14 residues. Germline loops: CDR1 SNHLY, CDR2 FYNNEI. V shed 5 bases and J shed 4 bases, with 11 bases lying between them. This chain's CDR3 is CASSSPGFTGELFF. For the CDR3, the DNA is TGTGCCAGCAGTTCCCCAGGGTTCACCGGGGAGCTGTTTTTT.

The chain links TRBV7-9 to TRBJ2-3, with 7 positions matching TRBD2. Germline-derived CDR1 and CDR2 are SEHNR and FQNEAQ (reference sequence). The CDR3 covers 17 residues. Trimming removed 1 base from V and 3 bases from J; junction bases left unmatched: 10. The CDR3: CASSLGREAGATDTQYF. CDR3 in DNA: TGTGCCAGCAGCTTAGGGCGTGAGGCGGGAGCAACAGATACGCAGTATTTT.

The rearrangement uses TRBV27 and TRBJ1-1; D is undetermined. Trimming pared 11 bases from V and 11 bases from J, leaving 27 bases between. CDR3 length: 14 residues. The V gene's germline CDR1 is MNHEY and CDR2 SMNVEV (reference sequence). CDR3 bases: TGTGCCGGCGGGGTATGGGCGTCAGAGATCTTGGCTTTCTTT. Amino acid sequence: CAGGVWASEILAFF.

V gene TRBV6-5 combines with J gene TRBJ2-5, with D possibly TRBD2 on 5 matching bases. V lost 0 bases to trimming and J lost 5 bases, with 13 bases between them. Looked up from germline, CDR1 is MNHEY and CDR2 is SVGAGI. This CDR3 comprises 15 residues. CDR3 sequence reads: CASSYSSRGGETQYF. The CDR3 coding sequence is TGTGCCAGCAGTTACTCATCCCGGGGTGGCGAGACCCAGTACTTC.

The chain has TRBV28 and TRBJ2-7, with 10 bases that match TRBD1. The V and J ends lost 8 bases and 5 bases, in that order; junction bases with no gene match: 3. Germline V CDR1 and CDR2: MDHEN, SYDVKM. This CDR3 contains 12 residues. The CDR3 DNA sequence: TGTGCCAGCGCTGACAGGGGGCACGAGCAGTACTTC. Translating it yields CASADRGHEQYF.

The rearrangement joins TRBV6-4 to TRBJ1-6; D might be TRBD1 (6 bases). V was shortened by 2 bases and J by 9 bases, with 11 bases between the two germline ends. Germline V gene sequence: CDR1 MRHNA, CDR2 SNTAGT. The CDR3 covers 14 residues. The CDR3 DNA reads TGTGCCAGCAGTGACGGGGGCGAGGGTTCACCCCTCCACTTT. This gives the protein CASSDGGEGSPLHF.

This clone has only a few counts. The genes are TRBV5-6 and TRBJ2-5; 10 positions agree with TRBD1. The CDR3 is 17 amino acids. Germline-derived CDR1 and CDR2 are SGHDT and YYEEEE. The ends lost 4 bases at V and 6 bases at J; junction bases unmatched: 15. CDR3 nucleotide sequence: TGTGCCAGCAGCAGGGGGGCGGACAGGGGGATCTCGAAGACCCAGTACTTC. Translation gives CASSRGADRGISKTQYF. The full variable domain, rest sourced from reference TRBV5-6 and TRBJ2-5, is DAGVTQSPTHLIKTRGQQVTLRCSPKSGHDTVSWYQQALGQGPQFIFQYYEEEERQRGNFPDRFSGHQFPNYSSELNVNALLLGDSALYLCASSRGADRGISKTQYFGPGTRLLVL.

The chain uses TRBV5-1 and TRBJ1-4; 9 positions agree with TRBD1. Germline trimming cut 4 bases from V and 8 bases from J; bases unmatched to any gene: 12. CDR3 length: 16 amino acids. The germline CDR1 and CDR2 sequences are SGHRS and YFSETQ. The CDR3 here is CASSRTGGAEKEKLFF. The CDR3 nucleotides are TGCGCCAGCAGCCGTACAGGGGGCGCAGAGAAAGAAAAACTGTTTTTT.

The chain recombines TRBV27 with TRBJ2-7; no clear D gene. The CDR3 loop spans 14 amino acids. CDR1 is MNHEY and CDR2 is SMNVEV in the germline V gene (reference sequence). Trimming cost V 3 bases and J 4 bases, with 13 bases left between them. The CDR3 protein is CASSLHRPLYEQYF. The CDR3 DNA is TGTGCCAGCAGTTTGCACAGACCACTTTACGAGCAGTACTTC.

The chain uses TRBV28 and TRBJ1-4, with TRBD1 matching over 9 bases. The junction had 9 bases not matched to a gene; V was cut back by 6 bases and J by 4 bases. Germline-derived CDR1 and CDR2 are MDHEN and SYDVKM. CDR3 size: 16 residues. The CDR3 spells CASSRTGVNVNEKLFF. Here the CDR3 DNA reads TGTGCCAGCAGCCGGACAGGGGTAAACGTTAATGAAAAACTGTTTTTT.

The chain recombines TRBV11-2 with TRBJ2-7; D remains ambiguous. Germline-derived CDR1 and CDR2 are SGHAT and FQNNGV. This CDR3 region has 16 residues. V lost 0 bases to trimming and J lost 0 bases, with 12 bases between them. The CDR3 DNA follows: TGTGCCAGCAGCTTAGATCCCGAGTATCCCTCCTACGAGCAGTACTTC. It yields the protein CASSLDPEYPSYEQYF.

The chain has TRBV5-1 and TRBJ2-4, with a tentative D call TRBD2 (6 bases). The V and J ends lost 0 bases and 7 bases respectively, with 11 bases between them. The CDR3 contains 14 residues. Looked up from germline, CDR1 is SGHRS and CDR2 is YFSETQ. DNA of the CDR3: TGCGCCAGCAGCTTGGACGGGGGAAGGAACATTCAGTACTTC. This codes for CASSLDGGRNIQYF.

The V gene is TRBV6-6, the J gene TRBJ2-1; 9 nucleotides align to TRBD2. The CDR3 runs to 15 residues. From germline, CDR1 is MNHNY and CDR2 SVGAGI (reference sequence). The J segment lost 5 bases and the V segment lost 7 bases, leaving 9 bases of the junction unmatched. CDR3 nucleotide sequence: TGTGCCAGCATCCTGGCGGGGGGGTCGCACAATGAGCAGTTCTTC. Its translation is CASILAGGSHNEQFF.

The V gene is TRBV5-1, the J gene TRBJ2-5; 9 nucleotides agree with TRBD1. J lost 4 bases, V lost 3 bases, and 7 bases had no gene match. This CDR3 has 15 residues. Germline V gives CDR1 SGHRS, CDR2 YFSETQ. The CDR3 region has the DNA TGCGCCAGCAGCTACGGGACAGGGATAGGAGAGACCCAGTACTTC. It yields the protein CASSYGTGIGETQYF.

This chain joins TRBV29-1 and TRBJ2-3; 11 bases map to TRBD2. Germline trimming cut 7 bases from V and 6 bases from J; bases unmatched to any gene: 18. Germline-derived CDR1 and CDR2 are SQVTM and ANQGSEA. This CDR3 is 17 amino acids long. CDR3 coding DNA: TGCAGCGGTATTACCGCTCAAACTAGCGGGAGTGGGGATACGCAGTATTTT. Translating it yields CSGITAQTSGSGDTQYF.